This T cell receptor (beta chain) came from a study of post-analysis software for immune sequencing data. Turning to the study itself: Disease courses included relapsing-remitting, secondary progressive and progressive-relapsing multiple sclerosis.

cDNA libraries of TCR beta carried unique molecular identifiers. The yield from about 1 to 10 million T cells was roughly 500,000 cDNA molecules in total. TCRdb re-derived calls from the PCR reads in MiXCR, one entry per CDR3 protein. Here the sample spans about 820,000 distinct CDR3 sequences, 53% being singletons. Points on this clonotype: No antigen is known for it.

Overall study findings and caveats: Normalized Chao1 diversity was significantly reduced in patients versus controls. Among 5 or 6 TRBV segments more frequent in patients than controls were TRBV5-6, TRBV5-1 and TRBV20-1. The authors found that F measure strongly co-clustered same-batch samples.

J lost 6 bases, V lost 4 bases, and 8 bases had no gene match. CDR1 and CDR2 (germline): SGHTA, FQGTGA. The CDR3 sequence is 16 residues long. This rearrangement joins TRBV7-3 to TRBJ2-3, with TRBD1 matching over 12 bases. This TCR came from a girl aged 5-17 years with multiple sclerosis. The sequenced sample was blood. The CDR3 here is CASSSSRDRGPDTQYF. In DNA, the CDR3 is TGTGCCAGCAGCTCTTCCCGGGACAGGGGGCCGGATACGCAGTATTTT.